This T cell receptor beta chain was sequenced in a study of T cells in Graves' hyperthyroidism and ophthalmopathy (dated by TCRdb to the late 2010s). Regarding the complete study: Peripheral blood samples were taken at initial diagnosis, before any treatment was given. For training and testing, the roughly 93 patients in the discovery cohort were randomly divided in a 7:3 ratio. TCR V-J signatures able to tell the groups apart were searched for in a discovery cohort of around 95 patients, of whom fewer than 45 had Graves' ophthalmopathy and under 65 had stable Graves' hyperthyroidism. TCR Vbeta CDR3 sequencing of 120 to 150 peripheral blood samples (under 45 ophthalmopathy, 75 hyperthyroidism and around 17 progressor patients) is reported in the paper. After sampling, hyperthyroidism patients received methimazole starting at 30 mg daily, and ophthalmopathy patients received high-dose intravenous methylprednisolone. In addition, the study compared T-cell repertoires in thyroid tissue and in blood from five or six Graves' hyperthyroidism patients. Prospective prediction of ophthalmopathy was tested in an independent validation cohort of fewer than 20 hyperthyroidism patients and 17 patients who later progressed to ophthalmopathy.

Graves' hyperthyroidism was defined as stable when no progression to ophthalmopathy occurred over 18 months of follow-up. Hyperthyroidism patients were newly diagnosed, with disease duration under 2 months, and aged 18 to 65 years. Exclusion was applied to patients with uncontrolled infections, other autoimmune diseases, pregnancy or lactation. Clinical symptoms, serum thyroxine and TRAb, thyroid ultrasound, and orbital computed tomography formed the basis for the diagnoses. PBMCs were isolated from about 9 ml of fresh peripheral blood by Ficoll-Paque density gradient centrifugation. Trizol reagent was used to extract total RNA, and RNA quality was then checked on an Agilent 2100 Bioanalyzer. This clonotype has ten or more counts. This receptor's antigen is unknown. No much larger clone exists at a distance of one base, and base qualities are not known. The TCR beta CDR3 regions were amplified from RNA transcripts. A first-round RT-PCR of the TCR CDR3 used the HTBI primer set with the Qiagen OneStep RT-PCR kit. Libraries were constructed in a second round of multiplex PCR, after which size selection and purification were carried out. Sequencing of the libraries was done on an Illumina HiSeq2000 using paired-end 100 bp reads. In the original analysis: SOAPnuke was used to process the raw data, throwing out any read that contained adapters or uncalled bases, had a mean Phred below 15, or lacked an exact constant-primer or identifier match. High-quality paired reads were merged with COPE v1.2.5, and unique nucleotide sequences were defined as clonotypes. Clonotypes were aligned to IMGT TRBV, TRBD and TRBJ reference segments using MiTCR v1.1. The analysis included only V-J combinations with a frequency above 0.0001, which together covered roughly 99% of the repertoires. The TCS score was defined as F50 (clonal expansion) divided by E x V (chaos), with BLOSUM62-based TCRdist calculated between CDR3 peptides within each V-J. Welch's t-statistics and random forest reduced roughly 500 V-J features to 13, which were used in a naive Bayes classifier (R e1071). TCRdb reworked the public reads: Q25 trimming with fastp, MiXCR clone assembly, productive beta chains retained. Every entry covers one CDR3 protein and lists the most common genes and DNA from its rows. TCRdb's processing, not the authors' own work, is the source of the V and J calls. For this sample there are roughly 660,000 distinct CDR3 sequences; 15% to 20% appear just once. Of the sample, 15% to 17% falls within the top ten clones.

The research as a whole found: No statistical method was used to set the sample size in advance, and investigators knew the group allocation. In cross-validation, a model built on a 13 V-J signature told ophthalmopathy apart from stable hyperthyroidism with under 90% sensitivity and around 84% specificity, and in testing the same model reached 80%/75%. Most expanded thyroid clonotypes (frequency above 0.001) were also detected in blood, a finding suggesting that blood repertoires may reflect thyroid immune responses. In validation, progression to ophthalmopathy was predicted by the model with nearly 71% sensitivity and around 76% specificity, a median of approximately 6.5 months before onset.

V and J are trimmed by 2 bases and 2 bases, and the gene matches miss 2 bases of the junction. CDR1 KGHDR and CDR2 SFDVKD were looked up in the germline V gene. The CDR3 starts with the cysteine, ends with the phenylalanine, and has 16 residues. Only CDR3 DNA is held: 48 bases, read in frame from base 1. The specimen was blood. This TCR was recovered from a man in his fifties with Graves' hyperthyroidism. Recombination linked TRBV24-1 to TRBJ2-2; 9 bases in the junction line up with TRBD1. The CDR3 is CATSDSTGGNTGELFF. In nucleotide form, the sequence is TGTGCCACCAGTGATTCTACAGGGGGCAACACCGGGGAGCTGTTTTTT.